Each of the 5 T cell receptor beta chains below was sequenced from the same sample in a study of CD8 T cells in ankylosing spondylitis (dated by TCRdb to 2016 to 2017). Study-wide findings and limitations: A TCR beta motif of about 8 highly homologous amino acid variants appeared characteristic of blood from ankylosing spondylitis patients.

These TCRs' antigens remain unknown. The protocol used for the library was 5' RACE. TCRdb records Illumina HiSeq 2500 as the sequencer. TCRdb redid the processing of the public reads, applying fastp at Q25 and MiXCR, and retained in-frame beta chains. Rows with one shared CDR3 protein collapse into an entry with the most common genes and DNA. The sample includes around 91,000 distinct CDR3 sequences, with more than 8.5% observed a single time. Of the sample, 30% is held by the ten largest clones. Sample: blood, either unsorted or a sorted T cell fraction (not recorded which). The receptor source for this set is a male donor with ankylosing spondylitis.

This clonotype came up many times. The genes are TRBV7-2 and TRBJ2-7; D remains unclear. CDR3 size: 15 residues. Germline V gene lookup returns CDR1 SGHTA and CDR2 FQGNSA. Trimming stripped 5 bases from V and 2 bases from J, with 16 bases between. Here the CDR3 reads CASSLNWEATYEQYF. In DNA, the CDR3 is TGTGCCAGCAGCCTGAACTGGGAAGCGACCTACGAGCAGTACTTC.

This clonotype was seen a handful of times. V usage is TRBV13 and J usage is TRBJ2-5, with D perhaps matching TRBD2 (5 bases). The V end lost 0 bases, the J end lost 3 bases, and 5 bases lay between the germline ends. This CDR3 has 13 residues. Germline-derived CDR1 and CDR2 are PRHDT and FYEKMQ (reference sequence). The CDR3 nucleotides are TGTGCCAGCAGCTTAGGAGCGGAAGAGACCCAGTACTTC. The encoded protein is CASSLGAEETQYF.

This clonotype has just a few counts. The V and J genes are TRBV5-1 and TRBJ1-1; tentatively, D is TRBD1 (5 bases). This CDR3 is 15 amino acids long. Trimming stripped 5 bases from V and 0 bases from J, with 14 bases between. The germline V gene has CDR1 SGHRS and CDR2 YFSETQ. The DNA of the CDR3 is TGCGCCAGCAGTTCTGCAGGGAATTTGAACACTGAAGCTTTCTTT. Encoded protein: CASSSAGNLNTEAFF.

The V call is TRBV20-1, the J call TRBJ2-7; no firm D call. V shed 0 bases and J shed 0 bases, with 6 bases lying between them. The length of the CDR3 is 13 residues. Germline loops: CDR1 DFQATT, CDR2 SNEGSKA (reference sequence). The DNA of the CDR3 is TGCAGTGCTAGAGATCTGAGCTCCTACGAGCAGTACGTC. Protein product: CSARDLSSYEQYV.

This clonotype was observed a few times. The rearrangement joins TRBV6-1 to TRBJ2-7; D is possibly TRBD2 (6 bases). There are 14 residues in the CDR3. The V end lost 7 bases, the J end lost 0 bases, and 13 bases lay between the germline ends. Germline assignment: CDR1 MNHNS and CDR2 SASEGT. As DNA, the CDR3 is TGTGCCAGCAAAGGCGGGATGAGCTCCTACGAGCAGTACGTC. It yields the protein CASKGGMSSYEQYV.